Detailed here is one TCR beta chain. The antigen remains unidentified. This CDR3 is built from 15 residues. The V gene's germline CDR1 is GTSNPN and CDR2 SVGIG (reference sequence). The V and J ends lost 2 bases and 8 bases respectively, with 21 bases between them. Measured with immunoSEQ multiplex PCR; TCRdb has only the in-frame clones, and not every one. The sample yields under 250,000 clones, about 81% seen once. Donors came from a validation cohort of over 100 subjects, distinct from the first 666-subject cohort. This sample was included in a study of cytomegalovirus exposure and HLA in healthy donors. Study-wide points: In vitro data verified a few CMV-associated chains as specific for CMV antigens. There were 150 or so TCR beta chains listed as cytomegalovirus-associated. Whilst most TCR sequences proved rare, a subset of public TCRs occurred across many donors.

Source material: PBMCs. The source of this sequence is a woman aged 30 to 39 in good health and CMV-seronegative. V and J are TRBV30 and TRBJ1-1; possible D gene TRBD1, 5 bases. This CDR3 is CAWSLGPQGIVEAFF. The CDR3 DNA follows: TGTGCCTGGAGTTTAGGACCCCAGGGAATCGTCGAAGCTTTCTTT.